These 21 T cell receptor beta chains were sequenced from one sample in a study of T cell repertoires in aging, cancer and after chemotherapy (dated by TCRdb to the late 2010s). TCRdb lists the instrument as Illumina MiSeq. Rearranged TRB sequences spanning V, D and J segments were amplified in a multiplex touch-down PCR with a mixed TRB-A/B primer pool. Starting from the raw public reads, TCRdb applied fastp trimming at Q25, assembled clones with MiXCR and retained in-frame beta chains. For every CDR3 protein sequence, its rows merge into one entry that carries the most common genes and DNA. The sample includes some 4,300 distinct CDR3 sequences, with about 30% observed a single time. 33% of the sample is taken by the ten largest. Instead of sorted cells or RNA, genomic DNA extracted from peripheral blood served as the source for amplifying TCR beta rearrangements. The source material was blood. Receptors were obtained from a human donor with a blood cancer.

Of note for this clonotype: A much larger clone differs from this one at a single base, so this may be a read error. This chain joins TRBV5-8 and TRBJ2-1; TRBD2 aligns across 7 bases. Germline trimming cut 2 bases from V and 5 bases from J; bases unmatched to any gene: 7. The CDR3 totals 15 residues. Germline CDR1 reads SGHTS; CDR2 reads YDEGEE. This chain's CDR3 is CASSLWPSGDNEQFF. The CDR3 bases are TGTGCCAGCAGCTTATGGCCTAGCGGCGACAATGAGCAGTTCTTC.

This clonotype is classed as large. The rearrangement uses TRBV19 and TRBJ2-1; 11 positions agree with TRBD2. This CDR3 region has 20 residues. CDR1 and CDR2 from the germline V gene are LNHDA and SQIVND (reference sequence). The trim removed 4 bases at V and 2 bases at J, leaving 16 bases unmatched. The CDR3 region is CASSTGGVLGLAAAYNEQFF. Written as DNA, the CDR3 is TGTGCCAGTAGTACCGGCGGAGTCCTGGGACTAGCGGCCGCCTACAATGAGCAGTTCTTC.

In this sample, this clonotype turned up a few times. The rearrangement links TRBV10-3 to TRBJ2-1; tentatively, D is TRBD2 (6 bases). The CDR3 runs 16 residues. V lost 0 bases to trimming and J lost 0 bases, with 9 bases between them. Germline CDR1 and CDR2: ENHRY and SYGVKD. The CDR3, as DNA: TGTGCCATCAGTGAGTCAGCAGCGGGCTCCTACAATGAGCAGTTCTTC. It is translated as CAISESAAGSYNEQFF.

This clonotype showed up just a few times. V gene TRBV24-1 combines with J gene TRBJ2-7; D may be TRBD1 (6 bases). The germline V and J ends were trimmed by 2 bases and 6 bases, with 7 bases remaining between them. The CDR3 runs to 12 residues. Germline CDR1 KGHDR, CDR2 SFDVKD. Written as DNA, the CDR3 is TGTGCCACCAGTGATTGGGGGCCCGAGCAGTACTTC. It yields the protein CATSDWGPEQYF.

On this clonotype: The CDR3 does not close with the conserved phenylalanine or tryptophan, likely indicating a read error. The chain employs TRBV20-1 and TRBJ2-1; 8 positions agree with TRBD2. CDR1 DFQATT and CDR2 SNEGSKA come from the germline V gene (reference sequence). The CDR3 sequence is 13 residues long. V shed 6 bases and J 3 bases; nucleotides not matched to a gene: 4. CDR3 DNA sequence: TGCAGTGCGAGAAGCGGGGGCTACAATGAGCAGTTCCTC. It codes for CSARSGGYNEQFL.

This clonotype showed up just a few times. The chain links TRBV5-4 to TRBJ2-5; unclear D gene. The germline V gene encodes CDR1 SGHNT and CDR2 YYREEE (reference sequence). V was pared by 0 bases and J by 1 base, with 4 bases between. The CDR3 has 13 amino acids. The DNA for the CDR3 is TGTGCCAGCAGCTTGGGTAGCCAAGAGACCCAGTACTTC. Amino acids: CASSLGSQETQYF.

Only a few counts were recorded for this clonotype. V gene TRBV14 combines with J gene TRBJ2-3; TRBD2 matches 10 bases. Losses at the gene ends were 0 bases for V and 2 bases for J; bases not matched to a gene: 11. CDR3 size: 19 residues. Germline lookup yields CDR1 SGHDN and CDR2 FVKESK. This CDR3 reads CASSQDLEASGSYTDTQYF. The DNA for the CDR3 is TGTGCCAGCAGCCAAGATTTGGAGGCTAGCGGGAGTTACACAGATACGCAGTATTTT.

This chain links TRBV11-2 with TRBJ2-3; D might be TRBD1 or TRBD2, each matching 6 bases. V was shortened by 11 bases and J by 2 bases, with 17 bases between the two germline ends. The CDR3 contains 14 residues. CDR1 and CDR2 from the germline V gene are SGHAT and FQNNGV. CDR3 in amino acids: CASGRRGITDTQYF. For the CDR3, the DNA is TGTGCCTCAGGAAGGAGGGGGATCACAGATACGCAGTATTTT.

The chain combines TRBV11-2 with TRBJ2-2; possible D gene TRBD1, 6 bases. This CDR3 comprises 12 residues. With 7 bases removed from V and 9 bases from J, the gap between germline ends came to 12 bases. Germline V gene lookup returns CDR1 SGHAT and CDR2 FQNNGV. The CDR3, as DNA: TGTGCCAGCACCCACAGGGAAAGGGAGCTGTTTTTT. This encodes CASTHRERELFF.

The chain uses TRBV2 and TRBJ1-2, with D hard to call. The CDR3 runs 12 residues. Per germline, CDR1 SNHLY and CDR2 FYNNEI. V lost 7 bases, J lost 0 bases, and 6 bases lay in between. CDR3 protein: CASTLANYGYTF. The CDR3 coding sequence is TGTGCCAGCACCTTAGCTAACTATGGCTACACCTTC.

This clonotype was seen more than once but under ten times. This sequence joins TRBV12-3 or TRBV12-4 and TRBJ1-2; D is uncertain. The CDR3 is 11 residues long. Trimming stripped 1 base from V and 7 bases from J, with 4 bases between. In DNA, the CDR3 is TGTGCCAGCAGTTTAGGGTCTGGCTACACCTTC. Its protein product is CASSLGSGYTF.

This clonotype is medium-sized within its sample. J is TRBJ2-7 and V is TRBV30, with 9 bases matching TRBD2. With 7 bases clipped from V and 0 bases from J, the junction kept 4 bases outside the gene matches. Germline CDR1 GTSNPN, CDR2 SVGIG (reference sequence). CDR3 length: 13 amino acids. The CDR3 DNA reads as TGTGCCTTAATTAGCGGGAGCTCCTACGAGCAGTACTTC. Its protein product is CALISGSSYEQYF.

As concerns this clonotype: One end of the junction does not line up with germline, which may come from a read error. The rearrangement links TRBV6-5 to TRBJ1-5; a possible D gene is TRBD1 (6 bases). The length of the CDR3 is 13 residues. Germline V gives CDR1 MNHEY, CDR2 SVGAGI. CDR3 in amino acids: CASSGQQNQHQHF. The CDR3 region has the DNA TGTGCCAGCAGTGGACAGCAGAATCAGCACCAGCATTTT.

The chain employs TRBV27 and TRBJ1-6; D possibly corresponds to TRBD1 (5 bases). The CDR3 has 16 amino acids. V was pared by 5 bases and J by 10 bases, with 21 bases between. CDR1 and CDR2 from the germline V gene are MNHEY and SMNVEV (reference sequence). In nucleotides, the CDR3 is TGTGCCAGCAGTCCCAGGGCGGGCAGGGCGGACTCACCCCTCCACTTT. Protein sequence: CASSPRAGRADSPLHF.

This clonotype counts as medium-sized. The chain recombines TRBV29-1 with TRBJ2-1; D might be TRBD1 (5 bases). Germline assignment: CDR1 SQVTM and CDR2 ANQGSEA. V shed 4 bases and J shed 7 bases, with 14 bases lying between them. This CDR3 has 13 residues. The CDR3 here is CSVAQGRGNEQFF. In DNA form, the CDR3 reads TGCAGCGTTGCGCAGGGTAGGGGTAATGAGCAGTTCTTC.

CDR3 region: CASRSLAGGYNEQFF. Here the CDR3 DNA reads TGTGCCAGCAGATCTCTAGCGGGAGGATACAATGAGCAGTTCTTC. The chain carries TRBV7-9 and TRBJ2-1, with 11 positions matching TRBD2. CDR1 is SEHNR and CDR2 is FQNEAQ in the germline V gene (reference sequence). V was pared by 6 bases and J by 4 bases, with 5 bases of the junction left unmatched. The CDR3 contains 15 residues.

This clonotype was observed a few times. The chain links TRBV10-3 to TRBJ2-7; tentatively, D is TRBD2 (5 bases). CDR3 length: 13 residues. Germline CDR1 reads ENHRY; CDR2 reads SYGVKD. V lost 8 bases to trimming and J lost 3 bases, with 14 bases between them. The CDR3 sequence is CAISRGGFYEQYF. The DNA of the CDR3 is TGTGCCATCTCCCGTGGAGGATTCTACGAGCAGTACTTC.

This clonotype was detected a few times. V gene TRBV7-6 combines with J gene TRBJ2-5; TRBD2 matches at 9 bases. V was clipped by 7 bases and J by 5 bases; unmatched bases: 8. CDR3 length: 14 amino acids. CDR1 and CDR2 from the germline V gene are SGHVS and FNYEAQ. CDR3 in amino acids: CASTQRGEGETQYF. As DNA, the CDR3 is TGTGCCAGCACCCAGCGGGGGGAGGGTGAGACCCAGTACTTC.

As concerns this clonotype: A junction boundary mismatches the germline segment, possibly from a read error. The chain has TRBV10-2 and TRBJ1-6; D not certain. This CDR3 spans 14 amino acids. The germline V gene has CDR1 WSHSY and CDR2 SAAADI. CDR3 in DNA: TGTGCCATCAGTTACCAGGATTATAATTCACCCCTCCACTTT. It is translated as CAISYQDYNSPLHF.

In its sample, this clonotype ranks as medium-sized. The chain joins TRBV29-1 to TRBJ2-1; 7 nucleotides match TRBD2. The CDR3 extends over 15 amino acids. Germline CDR1 SQVTM, CDR2 ANQGSEA. V gave up 6 bases and J gave up 5 bases; unmatched junction bases: 13. Here the CDR3 reads CSVDLWREKHNEQFF. The CDR3 nucleotides read TGCAGCGTCGATCTTTGGCGGGAGAAGCACAATGAGCAGTTCTTC.

This clonotype is classed as large. This CDR3 reads CASQTTGIGELFF. As DNA, the CDR3 is TGTGCCAGCCAAACAACAGGGATCGGGGAGCTGTTTTTT. V usage is TRBV19 and J usage is TRBJ2-2; perhaps TRBD1 as D (6 bases). In germline, CDR1 is LNHDA, CDR2 SQIVND (reference sequence). The CDR3 has 13 amino acids. V was trimmed by 9 bases and J by 7 bases, leaving 15 bases between them.